The clone carrying this T cell receptor beta chain occurred a few times. No antigen is known for it. Trimming removed 0 bases at V and 4 bases at J, with 9 bases between. This CDR3 region has 14 residues. TCRdb reprocessed the 5' RACE reads with MiXCR, giving one entry per CDR3 protein. The sample includes around 300,000 distinct CDR3 sequences, approximately 15% of them seen just once. This record belongs to a study of T-cell memory formation after mild COVID-19. Study outcomes and limitations: There was no confirmation that second-wave clones peaking on day 37 were SARS-CoV-2 specific. Day 15 to 85 contractors were CD4/CD8 balanced; later expanders leaned CD4+.

The rearrangement uses TRBV12-3 or TRBV12-4 and TRBJ1-2, with D hard to call. The sample comprised PBMCs or a T cell subset sorted from them (not recorded which). The source of this sequence is a man younger than 30 who had mild COVID-19 (a few samples of this study predate the infection). Cell type and time point are not known. CDR3 sequence (DNA): TGTGCCAGCAGTTTAGCCGGGGTCGGCTATGGCTACACCTTC. As protein: CASSLAGVGYGYTF.